This section outlines one T cell receptor (beta chain) sequence together with its context. Its specificity is unknown. This entry is derived from a study of cytomegalovirus exposure and HLA in healthy donors. About the study: The Caucasian-associated ancestry cluster contained 65% to 85% of the roughly 400 genotyped donors. Study-wide results and limits: Three of the chains that were CMV-associated were confirmed in vitro to be specific for CMV antigens. The Asian-associated ancestry cluster reportedly had fewer N-insertions than the roughly 670-donor mean in a later analysis. A previous analysis found most TCR beta V segments productive roughly 87% or roughly 30% of the time.

PCR involved 60 Vbeta and 13 Jbeta primers. The method was immunoSEQ multiplex PCR; TCRdb's version includes in-frame clones alone and lacks a portion of them. The sample lists about 83,000 clones, less than 85% seen once, with 4% to 5% in the top ten. Germline V gene lookup returns CDR1 LNHDA and CDR2 SQIVND (reference sequence). The V gene lost 5 bases and the J gene lost 4 bases, with 12 bases spanning the gap. The CDR3 sequence is 14 residues long. The chain has TRBV19 and TRBJ1-5, with D tentatively TRBD1 (5 bases). Source material: PBMCs. The TCR comes from a man in his 60s in good health and CMV-seronegative. The CDR3 region has the DNA TGTGCCAGTAGTGCCGGGACTTCTAATCAGCCCCAGCATTTT. Translation gives CASSAGTSNQPQHF. Full variable domain (rest looked up from reference TRBV19 and TRBJ1-5): DGGITQSPKYLFRKEGQNVTLSCEQNLNHDAMYWYRQDPGQGLRLIYYSQIVNDFQKGDIAEGYSVSREKKESFPLTVTSAQKNPTAFYLCASSAGTSNQPQHFGDGTRLSIL.